This is a list of T cell receptor beta chains from one sample in a study of regulatory T cells in long-lasting Graves disease. TCRdb re-called the multiplex PCR reads with MiXCR, one entry per CDR3 protein. The sample shows more than 650,000 distinct CDR3 sequences, around 30% of them seen only once. This sample comprised peripheral blood mononuclear cells (PBMCs), obtained when the disease was refractory, from a patient treated with antithyroid drugs. The receptor set was obtained from a female donor with Graves disease. Both conserved end residues are trimmed from each CDR3.

TRBJ1-5 | TRBV10-3 | AISESRGLGNQPQH
TRBJ2-7 | TRBV18 | ASSPRDYEQY
TRBJ1-1 | TRBV5-1 | ASSAGDRNTEAF
TRBJ1-5 | TRBV2 | ANSEGTANQPQH
TRBJ1-4 | TRBV2 | ASSEDKATNEKLF
TRBJ2-5 | TRBV28 | ASSLGQLETQY
TRBJ1-2 | TRBV6-1 | ASSEAPGREPPYNYGYT
TRBJ1-2 | TRBV5-1 | ASSLSGEAGNYGYT
TRBJ2-7 | TRBV27 | ASRGPREQY
TRBJ2-7 | TRBV4-2 | ASSQGLGAGASYEQY
TRBJ1-1 | TRBV12-3/TRBV12-4 | ASSTNTGNTEAF
TRBJ2-7 | TRBV4-1 | ASSHLSGVSYEQY
TRBJ2-7 | TRBV9 | ASSVAGSRSSEQY
TRBJ1-4 | TRBV18 | ASSPLGRTGDEKLF
TRBJ2-7 | TRBV6-2/TRBV6-3 | ASSEAWGSYEQY
TRBJ1-6 | TRBV5-6 | ASSLEASPLH
TRBJ2-7 | TRBV27 | ASGQGSVYEQY
TRBJ1-5 | TRBV6-1 | ASSEGTGRQPQH
TRBJ2-2 | TRBV20-1 | SADNTGELF
TRBJ1-1 | TRBV6-1 | ASRGPGAAGNTEAF
TRBJ1-2 | TRBV7-9 | ASSHPLMRSYGYT
TRBJ1-1 | TRBV27 | ASSSSYFTEAF
TRBJ2-5 | TRBV3-1 | ASSRGTSQEETQY
TRBJ2-7 | TRBV29-1 | SAGHSTYEQY
TRBJ1-4 | TRBV2 | ASSEESQRGEKLF
TRBJ1-1 | TRBV7-3 | ASSSPGVDRTEAF
TRBJ2-7 | TRBV3-1 | ASSRRAGEQY
TRBJ2-7 | TRBV7-2 | ASSDHTEQY
TRBJ2-5 | TRBV29-1 | SGGLGKETQY
TRBJ2-7 | TRBV25-1 | ASSDQSAGREQY
TRBJ1-1 | TRBV27 | ASSLSDSWTEAS
TRBJ1-6 | TRBV6-1 | ASTRSSYNSPLH
TRBJ2-5 | TRBV2 | ASKRGHQETQY
TRBJ1-1 | TRBV11-1 | ASRPGREKGTEAF
TRBJ1-1 | TRBV20-1 | SARKEMTGSWGTEAF
TRBJ1-4 | TRBV12-3/TRBV12-4 | ASSLTFTAGKLF
TRBJ2-7 | TRBV10-3 | AISGIHSYEQY
TRBJ1-2 | TRBV6-1 | ETRTATNYGYT
TRBJ1-2 | TRBV27 | ASSDSVVRDGYT
TRBJ1-4 | TRBV7-9 | ASSTRTANEKLF
TRBJ2-7 | TRBV7-2 | ASSLYKAGGHEQY
TRBJ2-1 | TRBV7-9 | ASSHRERNEQF
TRBJ1-6 | TRBV6-2/TRBV6-3 | ASSYSGEDNSPLH
TRBJ2-6 | TRBV2 | ASSWGGSGANVLT
TRBJ1-2 | TRBV3-1 | ASSQDRRGYYGYT
TRBJ2-5 | TRBV6-5 | ASSYSGQRRETQY
TRBJ2-7 | TRBV16 | ASSSQGTRNEQY
TRBJ2-5 | TRBV6-9 | ASSYHPGRPPPETQY
TRBJ2-1 | TRBV4-1 | ASSQEGRGEFNEQF
TRBJ2-7 | TRBV20-1 | SARGGSGRQTYEQY
TRBJ1-2 | TRBV2 | ASSQSAGLGYGYT
TRBJ1-2 | TRBV6-1 | ASSPSDITTGAGYT
TRBJ2-4 | TRBV14 | ASSQGRTALKNIQY